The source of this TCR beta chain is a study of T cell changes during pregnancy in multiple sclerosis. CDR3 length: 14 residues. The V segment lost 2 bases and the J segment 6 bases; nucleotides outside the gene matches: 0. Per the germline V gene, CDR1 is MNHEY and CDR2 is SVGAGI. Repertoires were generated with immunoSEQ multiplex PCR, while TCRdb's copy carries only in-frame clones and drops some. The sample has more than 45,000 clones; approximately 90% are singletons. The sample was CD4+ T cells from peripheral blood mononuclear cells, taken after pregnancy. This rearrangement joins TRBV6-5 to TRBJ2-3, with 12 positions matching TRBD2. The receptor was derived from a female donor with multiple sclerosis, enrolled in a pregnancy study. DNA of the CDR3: TGTGCCAGCAGTTACGGGACTAGCGGGGATACGCAGTATTTT. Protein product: CASSYGTSGDTQYF.